Reported below is one T cell receptor beta chain. What it recognizes is unknown. These data belong to a study of somatic mutations in cytotoxic T cells in rheumatoid arthritis. Across the whole study: The researchers flow-sorted some T-cell populations stained with V beta antibodies and got nearly 100% purity, and these included V beta1+ cells sequenced for TCRB. Study results and caveats: There were about an eighth of the roughly 65 patients in whom the largest CD8+ clone exceeded 20% of CD8+ cells. CD8+ T-cell clonality did not differ significantly between rheumatoid arthritis patients and age-matched healthy controls.

Germline V gene lookup returns CDR1 MDHEN and CDR2 SYDVKM. V lost 3 bases and J lost 7, with 18 bases in between. The CDR3 length is 15 residues. Measured with immunoSEQ multiplex PCR; TCRdb has only the in-frame clones, and not every one. The repertoire has around 2,200 clones, roughly 81% of them found once; the top ten carry roughly 40%. This chain joins TRBV28 and TRBJ1-1, with no clear D. This clonotype was sampled from an adult with rheumatoid arthritis. The specimen sequenced was CD8+ T cells sorted from blood. CDR3 in amino acids: CASSLGMIGIGEAFF. Written as DNA, the CDR3 is TGTGCCAGCAGTTTGGGGATGATAGGGATTGGTGAAGCTTTCTTT.